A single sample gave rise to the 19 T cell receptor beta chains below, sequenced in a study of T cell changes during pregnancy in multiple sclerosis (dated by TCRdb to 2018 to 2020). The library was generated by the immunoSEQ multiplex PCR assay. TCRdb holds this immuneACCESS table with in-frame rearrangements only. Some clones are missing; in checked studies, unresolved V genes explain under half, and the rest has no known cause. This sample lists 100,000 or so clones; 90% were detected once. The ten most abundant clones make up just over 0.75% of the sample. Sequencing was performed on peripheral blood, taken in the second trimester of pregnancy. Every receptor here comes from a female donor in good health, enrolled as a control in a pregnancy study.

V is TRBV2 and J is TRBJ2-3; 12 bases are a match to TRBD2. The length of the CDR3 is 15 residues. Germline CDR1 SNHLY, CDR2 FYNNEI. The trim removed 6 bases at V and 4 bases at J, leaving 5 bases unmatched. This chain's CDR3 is CASRRLAGDADTQYF. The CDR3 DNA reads TGTGCCAGCAGACGACTAGCGGGAGACGCAGATACGCAGTATTTT.

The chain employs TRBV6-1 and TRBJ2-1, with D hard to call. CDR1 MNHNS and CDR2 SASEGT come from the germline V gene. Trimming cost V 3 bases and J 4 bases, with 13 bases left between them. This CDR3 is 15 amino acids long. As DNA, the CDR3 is TGTGCCAGCAGTGATTCCAGCCCCGGGTACAATGAGCAGTTCTTC. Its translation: CASSDSSPGYNEQFF.

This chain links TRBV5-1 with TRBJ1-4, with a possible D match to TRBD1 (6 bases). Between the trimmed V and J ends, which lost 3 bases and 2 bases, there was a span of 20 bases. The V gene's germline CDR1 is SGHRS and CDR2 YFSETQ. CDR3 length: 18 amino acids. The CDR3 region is CASSSGSTGHGTNEKLFF. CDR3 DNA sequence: TGCGCCAGCAGCTCCGGCTCTACAGGGCATGGGACTAATGAAAAACTGTTTTTT.

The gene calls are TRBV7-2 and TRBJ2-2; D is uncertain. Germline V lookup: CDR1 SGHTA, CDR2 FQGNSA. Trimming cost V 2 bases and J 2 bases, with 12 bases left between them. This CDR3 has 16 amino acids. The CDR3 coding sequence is TGTGCCAGCAGCTTAACCCGCACGCTAAACACCGGGGAGCTGTTTTTT. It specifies CASSLTRTLNTGELFF.

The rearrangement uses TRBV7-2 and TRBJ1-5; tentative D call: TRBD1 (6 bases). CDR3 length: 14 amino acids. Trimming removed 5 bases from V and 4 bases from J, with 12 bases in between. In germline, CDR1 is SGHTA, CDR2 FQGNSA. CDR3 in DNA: TGTGCCAGCAGCCCGGGACACCTAAATCAGCCCCAGCATTTT. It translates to CASSPGHLNQPQHF.

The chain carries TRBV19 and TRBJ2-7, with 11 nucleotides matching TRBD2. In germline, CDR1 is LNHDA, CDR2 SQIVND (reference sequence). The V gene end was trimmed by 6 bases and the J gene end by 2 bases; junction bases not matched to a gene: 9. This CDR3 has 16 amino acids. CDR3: CASSTLAGGIPYEQYF. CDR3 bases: TGTGCCAGTAGCACCCTAGCGGGAGGCATTCCCTACGAGCAGTACTTC.

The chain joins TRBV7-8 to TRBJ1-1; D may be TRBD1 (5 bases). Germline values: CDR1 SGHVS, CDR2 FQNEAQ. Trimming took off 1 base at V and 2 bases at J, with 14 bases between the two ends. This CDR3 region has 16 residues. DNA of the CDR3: TGTGCCAGCAGCTTAGAAGGTGCAGGGTACAACACTGAAGCTTTCTTT. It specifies CASSLEGAGYNTEAFF.

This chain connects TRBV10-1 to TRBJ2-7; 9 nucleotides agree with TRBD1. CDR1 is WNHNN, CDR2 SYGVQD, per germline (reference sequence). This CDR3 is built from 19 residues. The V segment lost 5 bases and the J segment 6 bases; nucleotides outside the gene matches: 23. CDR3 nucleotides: TGCGCCAGCAGTCCTGTCCCGGGACAGGGATACCTCGCTGCCGGCGAGCAGTACTTC. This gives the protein CASSPVPGQGYLAAGEQYF.

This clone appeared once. The CDR3 region is CAISPPPPAGTGNNQPQHF. CDR3 DNA: TGTGCCATCAGTCCACCCCCACCGGCCGGGACAGGGAACAATCAGCCCCAGCATTTT. V usage is TRBV10-3 and J usage is TRBJ1-5; 9 bases fit TRBD1. V lost 5 bases to trimming and J lost 3 bases; unmatched junction nucleotides: 17. This CDR3 region has 19 residues. Germline V gives CDR1 ENHRY, CDR2 SYGVKD.

CDR3 sequence (DNA): TGCGCCAGCAGCTTCAGGGACAGAAACTACGAGCAGTACTTC. Protein product: CASSFRDRNYEQYF. This chain joins TRBV5-1 and TRBJ2-7; 7 bases agree with TRBD1. This CDR3 region has 14 residues. Germline-derived CDR1 and CDR2 are SGHRS and YFSETQ. V lost 2 bases, J lost 3 bases, and 5 bases stayed unmatched.

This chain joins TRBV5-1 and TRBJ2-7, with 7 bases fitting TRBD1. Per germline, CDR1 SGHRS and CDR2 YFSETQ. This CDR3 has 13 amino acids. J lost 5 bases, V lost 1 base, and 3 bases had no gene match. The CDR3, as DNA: TGCGCCAGCAGCTTGTGGACAGGAGACGAGCAGTACTTC. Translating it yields CASSLWTGDEQYF. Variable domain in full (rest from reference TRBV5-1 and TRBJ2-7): KAGVTQTPRYLIKTRGQQVTLSCSPISGHRSVSWYQQTPGQGLQFLFEYFSETQRNKGNFPGRFSGRQFSNSRSEMNVSTLELGDSALYLCASSLWTGDEQYFGPGTRLTVT.

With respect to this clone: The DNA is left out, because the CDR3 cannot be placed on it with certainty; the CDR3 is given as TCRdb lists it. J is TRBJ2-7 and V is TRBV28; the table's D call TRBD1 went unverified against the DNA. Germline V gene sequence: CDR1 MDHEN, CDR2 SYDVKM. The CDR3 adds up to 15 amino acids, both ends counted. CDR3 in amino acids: CASSTSGQGFHEQYF.

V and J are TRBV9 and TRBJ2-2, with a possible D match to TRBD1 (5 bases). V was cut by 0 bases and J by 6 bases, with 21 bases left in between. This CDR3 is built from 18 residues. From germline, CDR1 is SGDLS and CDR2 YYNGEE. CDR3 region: CASSVGSGRRAVAGELFF. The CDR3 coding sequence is TGTGCCAGCAGCGTAGGTTCGGGTCGCAGGGCAGTCGCCGGGGAGCTGTTTTTT.

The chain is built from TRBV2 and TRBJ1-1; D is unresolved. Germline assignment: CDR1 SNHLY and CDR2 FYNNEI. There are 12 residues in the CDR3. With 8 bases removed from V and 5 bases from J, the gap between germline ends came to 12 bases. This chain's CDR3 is CASLPLRTEAFF. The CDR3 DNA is TGTGCCAGCCTCCCTTTGAGGACTGAAGCTTTCTTT.

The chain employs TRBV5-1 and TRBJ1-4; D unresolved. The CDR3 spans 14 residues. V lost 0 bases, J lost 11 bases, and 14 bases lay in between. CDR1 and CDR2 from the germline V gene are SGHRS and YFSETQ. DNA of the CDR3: TGCGCCAGCAGCTTGGATTTTACGTCCGGGAAACTGTTTTTT. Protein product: CASSLDFTSGKLFF.

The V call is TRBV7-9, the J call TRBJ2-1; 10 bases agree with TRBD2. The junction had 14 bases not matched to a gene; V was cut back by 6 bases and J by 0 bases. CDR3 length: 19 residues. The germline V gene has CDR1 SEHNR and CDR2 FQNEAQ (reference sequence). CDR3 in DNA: TGTGCCAGCAGACACACTAGCGGGGAGCTCCCGAGCTCCTACAATGAGCAGTTCTTC. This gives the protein CASRHTSGELPSSYNEQFF.

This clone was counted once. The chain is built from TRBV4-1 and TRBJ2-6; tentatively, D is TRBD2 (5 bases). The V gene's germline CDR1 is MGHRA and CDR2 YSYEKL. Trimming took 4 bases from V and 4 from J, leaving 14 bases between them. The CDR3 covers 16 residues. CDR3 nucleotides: TGCGCCAGCAGCCCCGAGGGCCGCTCGGGGGCCAACGTCCTGACTTTC. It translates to CASSPEGRSGANVLTF.

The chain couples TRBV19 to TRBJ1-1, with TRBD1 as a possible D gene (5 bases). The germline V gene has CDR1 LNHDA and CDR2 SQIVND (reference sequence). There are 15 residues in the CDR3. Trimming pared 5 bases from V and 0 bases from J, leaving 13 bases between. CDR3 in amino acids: CASSGLGGMNTEAFF. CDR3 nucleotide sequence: TGTGCCAGTAGTGGGTTGGGGGGGATGAACACTGAAGCTTTCTTT. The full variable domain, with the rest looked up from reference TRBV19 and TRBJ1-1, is DGGITQSPKYLFRKEGQNVTLSCEQNLNHDAMYWYRQDPGQGLRLIYYSQIVNDFQKGDIAEGYSVSREKKESFPLTVTSAQKNPTAFYLCASSGLGGMNTEAFFGQGTRLTVV.

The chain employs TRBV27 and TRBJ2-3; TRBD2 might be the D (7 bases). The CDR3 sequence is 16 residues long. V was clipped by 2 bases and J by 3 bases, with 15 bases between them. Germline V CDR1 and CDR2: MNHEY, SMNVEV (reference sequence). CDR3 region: CASSLREGGQTDTQYF. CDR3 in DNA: TGTGCCAGCAGTTTAAGGGAGGGGGGGCAGACAGATACGCAGTATTTT.